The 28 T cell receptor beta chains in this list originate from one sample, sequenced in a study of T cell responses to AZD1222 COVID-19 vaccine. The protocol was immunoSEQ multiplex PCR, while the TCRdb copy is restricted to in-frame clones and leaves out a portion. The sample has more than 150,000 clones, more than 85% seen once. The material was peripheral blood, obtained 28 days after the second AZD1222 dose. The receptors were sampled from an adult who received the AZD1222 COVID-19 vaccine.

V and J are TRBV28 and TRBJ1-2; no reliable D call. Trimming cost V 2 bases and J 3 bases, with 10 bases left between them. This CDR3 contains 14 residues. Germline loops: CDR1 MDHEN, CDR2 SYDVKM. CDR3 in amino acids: CASSLIRTDYGYTF. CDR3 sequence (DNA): TGTGCCAGCAGTTTAATACGGACTGACTATGGCTACACCTTC.

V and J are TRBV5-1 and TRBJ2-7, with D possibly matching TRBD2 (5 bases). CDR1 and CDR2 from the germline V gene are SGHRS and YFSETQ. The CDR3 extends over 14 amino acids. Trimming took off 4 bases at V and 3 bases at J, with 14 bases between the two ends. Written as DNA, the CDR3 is TGCGCCAGCAGCGCCACTCTAGCTTACTACGAGCAGTACTTC. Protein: CASSATLAYYEQYF. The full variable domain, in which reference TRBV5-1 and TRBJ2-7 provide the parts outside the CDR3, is KAGVTQTPRYLIKTRGQQVTLSCSPISGHRSVSWYQQTPGQGLQFLFEYFSETQRNKGNFPGRFSGRQFSNSRSEMNVSTLELGDSALYLCASSATLAYYEQYFGPGTRLTVT.

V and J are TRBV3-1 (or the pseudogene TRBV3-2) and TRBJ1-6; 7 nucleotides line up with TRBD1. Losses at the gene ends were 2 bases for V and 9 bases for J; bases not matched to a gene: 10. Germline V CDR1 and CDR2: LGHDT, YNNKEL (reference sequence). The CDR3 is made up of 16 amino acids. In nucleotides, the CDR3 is TGTGCCAGCAGCCAAACAAGACAGGGTTGGGGTTCACCCCTCCACTTT. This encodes CASSQTRQGWGSPLHF.

Here the CDR3 reads CSVGSGSSYEQYF. CDR3 nucleotides: TGCAGCGTTGGTAGCGGGAGCTCCTACGAGCAGTACTTC. The J gene is TRBJ2-7, the V gene TRBV29-1; TRBD2 matches at 9 bases. Trimming removed 4 bases from V and 0 bases from J; junction bases left unmatched: 1. Germline values: CDR1 SQVTM, CDR2 ANQGSEA. The CDR3 length is 13 residues.

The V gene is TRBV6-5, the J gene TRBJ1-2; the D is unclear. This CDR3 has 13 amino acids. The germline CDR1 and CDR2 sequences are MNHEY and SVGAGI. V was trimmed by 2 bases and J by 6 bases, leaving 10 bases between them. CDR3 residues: CASSYLAANGYTF. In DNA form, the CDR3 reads TGTGCCAGCAGTTACCTTGCCGCCAATGGCTACACCTTC.

CDR3 nucleotides: TGTGCCAGCAGCCCGGGGGGCAGGAACCAATTTAACTATGGCTACACCTTC. As protein: CASSPGGRNQFNYGYTF. This rearrangement joins TRBV5-6 to TRBJ1-2; D perhaps matches TRBD1 (6 bases). V lost 4 bases, J lost 1 base, and 20 bases lay in between. Germline V gene lookup returns CDR1 SGHDT and CDR2 YYEEEE. The CDR3 spans 17 residues.

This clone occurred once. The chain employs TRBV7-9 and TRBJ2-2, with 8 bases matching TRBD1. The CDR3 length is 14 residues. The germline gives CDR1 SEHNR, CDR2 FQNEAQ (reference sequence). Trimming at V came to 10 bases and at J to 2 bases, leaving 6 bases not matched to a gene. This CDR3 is CATRGQVNTGELFF. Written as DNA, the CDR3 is TGTGCCACCAGGGGACAGGTCAACACCGGGGAGCTGTTTTTT.

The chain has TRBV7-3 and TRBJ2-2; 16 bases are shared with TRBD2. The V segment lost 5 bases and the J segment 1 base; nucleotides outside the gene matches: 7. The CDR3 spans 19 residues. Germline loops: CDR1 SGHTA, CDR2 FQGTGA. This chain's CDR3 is CASSAPGLAGGRNTGELFF. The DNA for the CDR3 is TGTGCCAGCAGCGCGCCGGGACTAGCGGGAGGGCGGAACACCGGGGAGCTGTTTTTT.

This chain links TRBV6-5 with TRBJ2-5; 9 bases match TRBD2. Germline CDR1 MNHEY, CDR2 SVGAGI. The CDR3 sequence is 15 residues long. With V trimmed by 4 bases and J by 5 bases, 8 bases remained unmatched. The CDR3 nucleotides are TGTGCCAGCAGTTCGACTAGCGGCCCCATGGAGACCCAGTACTTC. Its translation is CASSSTSGPMETQYF.

For the CDR3, the DNA is TGTGCCAGCAGCGTCCCCTCGTGGGATACGCAGTATTTT. This sequence encodes CASSVPSWDTQYF. This chain connects TRBV5-6 to TRBJ2-3; D gene uncertain. The germline gives CDR1 SGHDT, CDR2 YYEEEE. Trimming removed 4 bases from V and 6 bases from J, with 12 bases in between. This CDR3 is built from 13 residues.

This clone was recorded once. CDR3 nucleotides: TGTGCCAGCAGTTTCTCGGCAGGTGGTGAGCAGTACTTC. This codes for CASSFSAGGEQYF. The chain uses TRBV27 and TRBJ2-7; D gene uncertain. V was shortened by 3 bases and J by 7 bases, with 13 bases between the two germline ends. Germline CDR1 MNHEY, CDR2 SMNVEV (reference sequence). The CDR3 covers 13 residues.

The CDR3 coding sequence is TGTGCCAGCATGAGGACAGTCCTCGGAGGAGCCTACGAGCAGTACTTC. Its protein product is CASMRTVLGGAYEQYF. This chain links TRBV6-6 with TRBJ2-7; D possibly corresponds to TRBD1 (6 bases). Deletions cut 7 bases from V and 2 bases from J, with 21 bases between. CDR1 MNHNY and CDR2 SVGAGI come from the germline V gene (reference sequence). This CDR3 is 16 amino acids long.

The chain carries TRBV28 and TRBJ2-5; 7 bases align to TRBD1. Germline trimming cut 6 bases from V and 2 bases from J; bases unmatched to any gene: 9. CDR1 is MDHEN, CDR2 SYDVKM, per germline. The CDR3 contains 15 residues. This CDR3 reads CASSSPGTAQETQYF. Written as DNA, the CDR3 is TGTGCCAGCAGCTCCCCCGGGACAGCACAAGAGACCCAGTACTTC.

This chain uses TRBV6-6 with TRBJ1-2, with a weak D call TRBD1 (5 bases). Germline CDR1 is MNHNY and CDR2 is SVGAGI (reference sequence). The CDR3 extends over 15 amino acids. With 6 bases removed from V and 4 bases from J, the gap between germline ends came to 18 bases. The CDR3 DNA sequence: TGTGCCAGCAGAACTCCTGTGCCCAGGGTCTATGGCTACACCTTC. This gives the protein CASRTPVPRVYGYTF.

DNA for the CDR3: TGTGCCAGCAGGGCACAGGGTTCGGCCACTGAAGCTTTCTTT. It codes for CASRAQGSATEAFF. The J gene is TRBJ1-1, the V gene TRBV7-9; D perhaps matches TRBD1 (6 bases). Germline CDR1 reads SEHNR; CDR2 reads FQNEAQ (reference sequence). The CDR3 runs to 14 residues. The ends were cut back, 6 bases at V and 4 bases at J, with 15 bases in the middle.

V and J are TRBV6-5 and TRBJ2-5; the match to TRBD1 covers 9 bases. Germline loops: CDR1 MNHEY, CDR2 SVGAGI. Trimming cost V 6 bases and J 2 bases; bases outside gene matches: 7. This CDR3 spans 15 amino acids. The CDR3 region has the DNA TGTGCCAGCAGCGGTCTCGGGACAGGGCAAGAGACCCAGTACTTC. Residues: CASSGLGTGQETQYF.

In DNA form, the CDR3 reads TGTGCCAGCAGCCCCGATACCCAGCGGGATTCTAGCACAGATACGCAGTATTTT. As protein: CASSPDTQRDSSTDTQYF. The chain uses TRBV28 and TRBJ2-3; TRBD2 matches 7 bases. V shed 6 bases and J 0 bases; nucleotides not matched to a gene: 15. This CDR3 spans 18 amino acids. Germline lookup yields CDR1 MDHEN and CDR2 SYDVKM. Combining the CDR3 with reference TRBV28 and TRBJ2-3 gives the whole variable domain DVKVTQSSRYLVKRTGEKVFLECVQDMDHENMFWYRQDPGLGLRLIYFSYDVKMKEKGDIPEGYSVSREKKERFSLILESASTNQTSMYLCASSPDTQRDSSTDTQYFGPGTRLTVL.

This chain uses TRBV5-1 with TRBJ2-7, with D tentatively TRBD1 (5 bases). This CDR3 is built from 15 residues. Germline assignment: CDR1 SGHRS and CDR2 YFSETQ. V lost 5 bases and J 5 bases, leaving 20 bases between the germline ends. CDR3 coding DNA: TGCGCCAGCAGTAGCCACCCAGGGTATGGCAACGAGCAGTACTTC. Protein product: CASSSHPGYGNEQYF.

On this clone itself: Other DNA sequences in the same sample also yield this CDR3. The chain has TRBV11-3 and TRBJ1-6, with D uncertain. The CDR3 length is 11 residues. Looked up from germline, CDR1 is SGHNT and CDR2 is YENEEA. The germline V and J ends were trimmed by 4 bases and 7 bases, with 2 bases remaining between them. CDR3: CASSSNSPLHF. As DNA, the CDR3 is TGTGCCAGCAGCTCCAATTCACCCCTCCACTTT. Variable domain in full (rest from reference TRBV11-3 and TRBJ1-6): EAGVVQSPRYKIIEKKQPVAFWCNPISGHNTLYWYLQNLGQGPELLIRYENEEAVDDSQLPKDRFSAERLKGVDSTLKIQPAELGDSAVYLCASSSNSPLHFGNGTRLTVT.

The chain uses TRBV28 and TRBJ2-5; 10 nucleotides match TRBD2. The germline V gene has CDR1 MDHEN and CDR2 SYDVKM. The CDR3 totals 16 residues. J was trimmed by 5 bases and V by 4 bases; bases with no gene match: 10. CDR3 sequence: CASSSPGLARQETQYF. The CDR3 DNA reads TGTGCCAGCAGTTCCCCGGGACTAGCGAGACAGGAGACCCAGTACTTC.

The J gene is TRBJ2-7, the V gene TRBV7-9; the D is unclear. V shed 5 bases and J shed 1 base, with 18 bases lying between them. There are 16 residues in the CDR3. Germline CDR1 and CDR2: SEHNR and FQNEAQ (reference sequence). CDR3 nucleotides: TGTGCCAGCAGCGCAAAGTGGGCCGCCCGGTCCTACGAGCAGTACTTC. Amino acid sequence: CASSAKWAARSYEQYF.

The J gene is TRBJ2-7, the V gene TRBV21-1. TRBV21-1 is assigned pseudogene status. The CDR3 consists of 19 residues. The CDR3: CASSKAWYVTGTQHYEQYF. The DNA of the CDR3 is TGTGCCAGCAGCAAAGCTTGGTACGTCACCGGGACGCAGCATTACGAGCAGTACTTC.

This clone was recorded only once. The CDR3 loop is CASSYPTSNEKLFF. The CDR3 nucleotides are TGTGCCAGCAGTTATCCAACGTCTAATGAAAAACTGTTTTTT. The rearrangement uses TRBV27 and TRBJ1-4; D remains ambiguous. Between the trimmed V and J ends, which lost 4 bases and 3 bases, there was a span of 9 bases. The CDR3 extends over 14 amino acids. Germline V gives CDR1 MNHEY, CDR2 SMNVEV (reference sequence).

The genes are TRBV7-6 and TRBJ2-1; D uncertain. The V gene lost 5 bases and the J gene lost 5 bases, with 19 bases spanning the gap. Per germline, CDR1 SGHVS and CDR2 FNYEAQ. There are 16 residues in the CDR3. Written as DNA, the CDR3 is TGTGCCAGCAGCCGAGACACCTATAGCCCTCACAATGAGCAGTTCTTC. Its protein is CASSRDTYSPHNEQFF.

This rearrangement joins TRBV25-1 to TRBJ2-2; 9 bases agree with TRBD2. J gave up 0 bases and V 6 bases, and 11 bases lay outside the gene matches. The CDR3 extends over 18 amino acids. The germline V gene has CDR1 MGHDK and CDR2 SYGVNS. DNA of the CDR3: TGTGCCAGCAGGCAGAGTACTAGCGGGCCGACGAACACCGGGGAGCTGTTTTTT. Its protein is CASRQSTSGPTNTGELFF.

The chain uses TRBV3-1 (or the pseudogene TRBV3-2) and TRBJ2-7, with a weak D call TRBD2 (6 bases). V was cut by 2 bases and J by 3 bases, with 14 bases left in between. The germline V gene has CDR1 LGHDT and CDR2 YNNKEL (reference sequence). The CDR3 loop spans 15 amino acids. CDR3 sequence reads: CASSQWPTEGYEQYF. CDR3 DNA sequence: TGTGCCAGCAGCCAATGGCCGACGGAGGGCTACGAGCAGTACTTC.

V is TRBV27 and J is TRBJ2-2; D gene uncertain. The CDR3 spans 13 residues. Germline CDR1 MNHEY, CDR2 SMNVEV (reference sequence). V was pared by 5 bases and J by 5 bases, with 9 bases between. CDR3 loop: CASSQLRTGELFF. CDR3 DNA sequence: TGTGCCAGCAGTCAATTGAGGACCGGGGAGCTGTTTTTT.

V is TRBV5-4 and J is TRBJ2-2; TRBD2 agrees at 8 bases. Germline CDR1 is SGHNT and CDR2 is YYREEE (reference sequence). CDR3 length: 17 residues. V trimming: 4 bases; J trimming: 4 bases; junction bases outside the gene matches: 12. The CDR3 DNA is TGTGCCAGCAGCACCCCTAGCGGGCGAAGGGGCACCGGGGAGCTGTTTTTT. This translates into CASSTPSGRRGTGELFF.